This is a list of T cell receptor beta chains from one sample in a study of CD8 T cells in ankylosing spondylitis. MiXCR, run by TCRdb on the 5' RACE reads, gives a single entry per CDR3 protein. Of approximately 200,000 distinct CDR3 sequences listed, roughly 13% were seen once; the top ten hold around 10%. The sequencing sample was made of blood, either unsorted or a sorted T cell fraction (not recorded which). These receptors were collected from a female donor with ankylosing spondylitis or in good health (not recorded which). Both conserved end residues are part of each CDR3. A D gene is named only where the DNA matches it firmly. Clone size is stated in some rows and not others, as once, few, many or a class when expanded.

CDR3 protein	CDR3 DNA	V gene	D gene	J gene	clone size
CASSLGQTDEKLFF	TGTGCCAGCAGCTTGGGACAGACCGATGAAAAACTGTTTTTT	TRBV5-4	.	TRBJ1-4	.
CSAQGTSVGDTQYF	TGCAGCGCTCAGGGGACTAGCGTCGGAGATACGCAGTATTTT	TRBV29-1	TRBD2	TRBJ2-3	many
CASSRWDSYEQYF	TGCGCCAGCAGCCGCTGGGACAGCTACGAGCAGTACTTC	TRBV5-1	TRBD1	TRBJ2-7	many
CASSLEQTSTDTQYF	TGTGCCAGCAGTTTAGAACAGACTAGCACAGATACGCAGTATTTT	TRBV28	.	TRBJ2-3	large
CASSLRWPSGSPRNNEQFF	TGTGCCAGCAGTTTAAGGTGGCCTAGCGGGAGCCCCCGGAACAATGAGCAGTTCTTC	TRBV27	TRBD2	TRBJ2-1	.
CASNPSGLYGYTF	TGTGCCAGCAACCCGTCGGGGTTATATGGCTACACCTTC	TRBV7-2	.	TRBJ1-2	many
CASSRQGEVREKLFF	TGTGCCAGCAGTCGTCAGGGGGAGGTGCGAGAAAAACTGTTTTTT	TRBV12-3/TRBV12-4	TRBD1	TRBJ1-4	.
CASSPPPSTDTQYF	TGTGCCAGCAGCCCCCCCCCCAGCACAGATACGCAGTATTTT	TRBV7-2	.	TRBJ2-3	few
CASSPPRYGDGANVLTF	TGTGCCAGCAGCCCCCCCCGGTACGGGGATGGGGCCAACGTCCTGACTTTC	TRBV7-8	.	TRBJ2-6	.
CATSRDIQGGNTIYF	TGTGCCACCAGCAGAGATATCCAGGGTGGAAACACCATATATTTT	TRBV15	.	TRBJ1-3	many
CASIMTGLLDEQYF	TGTGCCAGCATCATGACAGGGCTCCTGGACGAGCAGTACTTC	TRBV28	TRBD1	TRBJ2-7	many
CASRKTGLAEVDTQYF	TGTGCCAGCAGGAAAACGGGACTAGCCGAAGTAGATACGCAGTATTTT	TRBV6-1	TRBD2	TRBJ2-3	many
CASSSTPLFEQYF	TGTGCCAGCAGTTCCACCCCTTTATTCGAGCAGTACTTC	TRBV27	.	TRBJ2-7	.
CASSKAVDYNSPLHF	TGTGCCAGCAGTAAAGCTGTTGACTATAATTCACCCCTCCACTTT	TRBV27	.	TRBJ1-6	many
CASSLVWTPKNTGELFF	TGTGCCAGCAGCTTAGTTTGGACTCCAAAAAACACCGGGGAGCTGTTTTTT	TRBV7-8	.	TRBJ2-2	many
CASSQGQGGGTEAFF	TGTGCCAGCAGCCAGGGACAGGGAGGGGGGACTGAAGCTTTCTTT	TRBV11-2	TRBD1	TRBJ1-1	few
CASSLNPGGGNTGELFF	TGTGCCAGCAGCTTAAATCCGGGAGGCGGGAACACCGGGGAGCTGTTTTTT	TRBV7-3	TRBD2	TRBJ2-2	few
CSVQASGLATTDTQYF	TGCAGCGTCCAAGCTAGCGGGCTAGCCACCACAGATACGCAGTATTTT	TRBV29-1	TRBD2	TRBJ2-3	many
CASSMDRGHQPQHF	TGTGCCAGTAGTATGGACAGGGGGCATCAGCCCCAGCATTTT	TRBV19	TRBD1	TRBJ1-5	many
CASSPATSTGLVTGELFF	TGTGCCAGCAGCCCCGCTACTTCGACAGGGCTAGTCACCGGGGAGCTGTTTTTT	TRBV6-1	TRBD1	TRBJ2-2	few
CASSLKGASVVYEQYF	TGTGCCAGCAGCCTAAAAGGGGCTAGCGTAGTCTACGAGCAGTACTTC	TRBV13	.	TRBJ2-7	few
CSATFDSRNQPQHF	TGCAGTGCAACCTTCGACAGTCGCAATCAGCCCCAGCATTTT	TRBV20-1	.	TRBJ1-5	many
CSAPRATLHF	TGCAGTGCTCCCAGGGCCACCCTCCACTTT	TRBV20-1	.	TRBJ1-6	many
CASSQDPSGGSYEQYF	TGCGCCAGCAGCCAAGATCCATCCGGGGGGTCCTACGAGCAGTACTTC	TRBV4-3	TRBD2	TRBJ2-7	few
CSARGSGTPRSDTQYF	TGCAGTGCTAGAGGTTCGGGGACTCCTAGGTCAGATACGCAGTATTTT	TRBV20-1	.	TRBJ2-3	.
CSARDLRTESSYEQYF	TGCAGTGCTAGAGATCTTCGGACGGAGAGCTCCTACGAGCAGTACTTC	TRBV20-1	.	TRBJ2-7	many
CASSLAGRLAQETQYF	TGCGCCAGCAGCTTGGCCGGCAGACTCGCTCAAGAGACCCAGTACTTC	TRBV5-1	.	TRBJ2-5	many
CASSLRGGGDTQYF	TGTGCCAGCAGCCTACGAGGGGGGGGAGATACGCAGTATTTT	TRBV7-9	.	TRBJ2-3	many
CASSYSGQYNEKLFF	TGTGCCAGCAGCTACTCGGGACAGTATAATGAAAAACTGTTTTTT	TRBV7-2	TRBD1	TRBJ1-4	many
CSAGQGAFSYEQYF	TGCAGCGCGGGACAGGGGGCATTTTCCTACGAGCAGTACTTC	TRBV29-1	TRBD1	TRBJ2-7	many
CASSFYRGSADEQFF	TGTGCCAGCAGCTTCTACAGGGGTAGTGCGGATGAGCAGTTCTTC	TRBV7-9	TRBD1	TRBJ2-1	few
CASRMTVYNEQFF	TGTGCCAGCCGAATGACAGTCTACAATGAGCAGTTCTTC	TRBV7-2	.	TRBJ2-1	.